The entry below gives a single T cell receptor (beta chain) sequence along with its context. The entry originates in a study of T cell changes during pregnancy in multiple sclerosis. Sequencing used immunoSEQ multiplex PCR; TCRdb keeps in-frame clones, though not all of them. The profile covers about 130,000 clones, with around 97% appearing a single time and roughly 0.45% taken by the ten largest. V gave up 5 bases and J gave up 2 bases; unmatched junction bases: 6. This CDR3 region has 15 residues. Germline loops: CDR1 SGHVS, CDR2 FNYEAQ. The origin of this receptor is a female donor with multiple sclerosis, enrolled in a pregnancy study. The sample in question was peripheral blood, obtained after pregnancy. The rearrangement joins TRBV7-6 to TRBJ2-3; TRBD2 matches 8 bases. The CDR3: CASSASGSVTDTQYF. The CDR3 DNA reads as TGTGCCAGCAGCGCAAGCGGGAGTGTCACAGATACGCAGTATTTT. The variable domain in full, completed from reference TRBV7-6 and TRBJ2-3, reads GAGVSQSPRYKVTKRGQDVALRCDPISGHVSLYWYRQALGQGPEFLTYFNYEAQQDKSGLPNDRFSAERPEGSISTLTIQRTEQRDSAMYRCASSASGSVTDTQYFGPGTRLTVL.